This TCR beta chain came from a study of regulatory T cells in long-lasting Graves disease. Sample time point: newly diagnosed GD, antithyroid drugs for less than 3 months. Extracted RNA from PBMCs served as the source of the TCR library. American Thyroid Association guidelines were used to diagnose Graves' disease. Arm-PCR with iRepertoire HTBI primers amplified the CDR3 regions for these TCR beta libraries. One entry per CDR3 protein results from TCRdb running MiXCR on the multiplex PCR reads. The sample includes some 250,000 distinct CDR3 sequences, 15% to 20% of them seen just once. This clonotype occurred many times. The junction had 8 bases not matched to a gene; V was cut back by 6 bases and J by 6 bases. CDR3 size: 13 residues. Germline V CDR1 and CDR2: DFQATT, SNEGSKA (reference sequence).

The receptor was isolated from a female donor with Graves disease. The source material was peripheral blood mononuclear cells (PBMCs), sampled at new diagnosis, from a patient treated with antithyroid drugs. The rearrangement joins TRBV20-1 to TRBJ2-7; TRBD1 agrees at 10 bases. CDR3 DNA sequence: TGCAGTGCGAGCCGGGACAGGGGAAGCGAGCAGTACTTC. Translation gives CSASRDRGSEQYF.